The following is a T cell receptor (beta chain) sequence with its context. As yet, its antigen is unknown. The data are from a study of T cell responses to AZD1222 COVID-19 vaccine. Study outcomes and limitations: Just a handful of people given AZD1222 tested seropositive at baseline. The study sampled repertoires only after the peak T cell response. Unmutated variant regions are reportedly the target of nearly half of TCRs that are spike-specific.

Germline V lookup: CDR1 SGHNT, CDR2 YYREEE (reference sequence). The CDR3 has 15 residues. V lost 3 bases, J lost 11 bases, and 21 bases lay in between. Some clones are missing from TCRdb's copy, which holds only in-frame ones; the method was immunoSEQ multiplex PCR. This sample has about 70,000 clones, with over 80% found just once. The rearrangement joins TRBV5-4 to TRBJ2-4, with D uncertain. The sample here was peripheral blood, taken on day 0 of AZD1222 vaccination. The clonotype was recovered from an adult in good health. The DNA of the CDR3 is TGTGCCAGCAGCTCCGGGTCCGGGCTTCTGGCACTTCAGTACTTC. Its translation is CASSSGSGLLALQYF.